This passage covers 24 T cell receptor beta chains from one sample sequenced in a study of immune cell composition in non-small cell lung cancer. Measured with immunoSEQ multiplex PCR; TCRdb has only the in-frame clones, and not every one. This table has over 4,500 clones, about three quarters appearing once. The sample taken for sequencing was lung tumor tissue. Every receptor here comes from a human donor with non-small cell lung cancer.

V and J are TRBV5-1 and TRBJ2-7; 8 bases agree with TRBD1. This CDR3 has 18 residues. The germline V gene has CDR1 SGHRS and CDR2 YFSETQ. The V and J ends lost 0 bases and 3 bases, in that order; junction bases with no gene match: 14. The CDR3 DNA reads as TGCGCCAGCAGCTTGGAGGACAGGGTTTTCCCTCCTGGCTACGAGCAGTACTTC. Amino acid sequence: CASSLEDRVFPPGYEQYF.

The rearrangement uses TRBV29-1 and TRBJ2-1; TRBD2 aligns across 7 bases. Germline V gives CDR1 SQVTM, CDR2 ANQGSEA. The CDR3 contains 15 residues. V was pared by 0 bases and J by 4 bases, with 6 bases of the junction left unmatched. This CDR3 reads CSVEELVGGYNEQFF. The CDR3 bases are TGCAGCGTTGAAGAACTAGTGGGGGGGTACAATGAGCAGTTCTTC.

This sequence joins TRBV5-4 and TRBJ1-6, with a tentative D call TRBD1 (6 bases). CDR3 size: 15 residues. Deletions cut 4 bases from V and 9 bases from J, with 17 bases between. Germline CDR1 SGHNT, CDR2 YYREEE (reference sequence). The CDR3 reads CASSGTGSVGSPLHF. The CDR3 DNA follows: TGTGCCAGCAGCGGCACAGGGTCGGTCGGTTCACCCCTCCACTTT.

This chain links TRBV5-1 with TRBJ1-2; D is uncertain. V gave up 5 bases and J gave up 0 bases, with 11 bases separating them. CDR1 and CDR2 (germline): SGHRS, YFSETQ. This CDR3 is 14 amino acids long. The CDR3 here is CASSFESPNYGYTF. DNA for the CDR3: TGCGCCAGCAGTTTTGAAAGCCCTAACTATGGCTACACCTTC.

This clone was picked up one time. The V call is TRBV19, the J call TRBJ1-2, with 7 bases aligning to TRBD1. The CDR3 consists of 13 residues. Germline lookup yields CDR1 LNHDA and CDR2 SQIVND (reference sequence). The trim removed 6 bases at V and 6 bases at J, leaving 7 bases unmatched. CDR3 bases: TGTGCCAGTAGCGTAGGGACAGTGAATGGCTACACCTTC. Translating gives CASSVGTVNGYTF.

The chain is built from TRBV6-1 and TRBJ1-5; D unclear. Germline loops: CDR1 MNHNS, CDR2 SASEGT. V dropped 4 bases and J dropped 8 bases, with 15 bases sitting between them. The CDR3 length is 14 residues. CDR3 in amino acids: CASSGGGGLEPQHF. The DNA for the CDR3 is TGTGCCAGCAGTGGAGGTGGAGGGCTCGAGCCCCAGCATTTT.

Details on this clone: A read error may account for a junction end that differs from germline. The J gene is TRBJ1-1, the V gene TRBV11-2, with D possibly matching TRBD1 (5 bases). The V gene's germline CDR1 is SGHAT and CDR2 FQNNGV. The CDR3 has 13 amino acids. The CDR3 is CASSQGGRSRLLF. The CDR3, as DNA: TGTGCCAGCAGCCAGGGAGGGAGATCAAGGTTGTTATTT.

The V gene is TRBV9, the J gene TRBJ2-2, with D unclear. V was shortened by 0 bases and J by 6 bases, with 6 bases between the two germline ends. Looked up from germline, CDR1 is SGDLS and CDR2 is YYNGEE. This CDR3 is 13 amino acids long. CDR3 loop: CASSVGAPGELFF. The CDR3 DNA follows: TGTGCCAGCAGCGTAGGGGCGCCCGGGGAGCTGTTTTTT.

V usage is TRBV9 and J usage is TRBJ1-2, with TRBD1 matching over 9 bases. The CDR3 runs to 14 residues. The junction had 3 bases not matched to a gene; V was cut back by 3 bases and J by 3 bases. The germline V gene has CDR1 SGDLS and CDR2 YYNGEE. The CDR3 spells CASSARQGDYGYTF. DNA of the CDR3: TGTGCCAGCAGCGCCCGACAGGGGGACTATGGCTACACCTTC.

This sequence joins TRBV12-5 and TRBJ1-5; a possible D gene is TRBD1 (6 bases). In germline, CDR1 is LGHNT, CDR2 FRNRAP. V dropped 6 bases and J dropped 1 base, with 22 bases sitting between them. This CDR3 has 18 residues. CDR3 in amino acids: CASGQHCSGAGSNQPQHF. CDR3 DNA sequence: TGTGCTAGTGGACAACACTGCTCAGGGGCAGGCAGCAATCAGCCCCAGCATTTT.

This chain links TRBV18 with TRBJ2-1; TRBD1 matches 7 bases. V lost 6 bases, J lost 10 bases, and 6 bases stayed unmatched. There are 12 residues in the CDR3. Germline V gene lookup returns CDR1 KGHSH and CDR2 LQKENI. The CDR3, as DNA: TGTGCCAGCTCTGACTCGGGACAGGAGCAGTTCTTC. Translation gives CASSDSGQEQFF.

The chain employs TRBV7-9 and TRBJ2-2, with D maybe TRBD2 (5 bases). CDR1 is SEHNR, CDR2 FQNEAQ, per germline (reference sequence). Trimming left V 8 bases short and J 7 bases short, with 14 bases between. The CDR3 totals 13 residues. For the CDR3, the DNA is TGTGCCAGCCCCATGGGGAGTGGCGGGGAGCTGTTTTTT. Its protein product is CASPMGSGGELFF.

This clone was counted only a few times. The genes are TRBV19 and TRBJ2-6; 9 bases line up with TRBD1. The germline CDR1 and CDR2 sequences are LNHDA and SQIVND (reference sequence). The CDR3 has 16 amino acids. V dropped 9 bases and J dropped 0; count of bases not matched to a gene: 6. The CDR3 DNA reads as TGTGCCAGCCAGACAGGGGGGTTCTCTGGGGCCAACGTCCTGACTTTC. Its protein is CASQTGGFSGANVLTF.

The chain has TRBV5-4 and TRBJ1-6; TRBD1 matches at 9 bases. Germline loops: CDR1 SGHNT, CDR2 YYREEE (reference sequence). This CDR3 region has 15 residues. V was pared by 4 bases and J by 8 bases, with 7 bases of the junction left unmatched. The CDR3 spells CASSLQDRGDSPLHF. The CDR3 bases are TGTGCCAGCAGCCTACAGGACAGGGGTGATTCACCCCTCCACTTT.

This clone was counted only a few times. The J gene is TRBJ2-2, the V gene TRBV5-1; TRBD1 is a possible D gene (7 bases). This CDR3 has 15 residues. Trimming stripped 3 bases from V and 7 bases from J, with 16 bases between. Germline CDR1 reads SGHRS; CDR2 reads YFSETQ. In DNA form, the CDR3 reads TGCGCCAGCAGCTGGGGGGACAGCAGGAGCGGGGAGCTGTTTTTT. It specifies CASSWGDSRSGELFF.

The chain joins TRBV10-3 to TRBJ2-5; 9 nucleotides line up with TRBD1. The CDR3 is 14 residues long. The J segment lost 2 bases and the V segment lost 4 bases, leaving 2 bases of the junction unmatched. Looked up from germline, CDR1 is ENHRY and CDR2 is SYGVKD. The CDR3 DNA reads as TGTGCCATCAGTGTAGACAGGGGGCAAGAGACCCAGTACTTC. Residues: CAISVDRGQETQYF.

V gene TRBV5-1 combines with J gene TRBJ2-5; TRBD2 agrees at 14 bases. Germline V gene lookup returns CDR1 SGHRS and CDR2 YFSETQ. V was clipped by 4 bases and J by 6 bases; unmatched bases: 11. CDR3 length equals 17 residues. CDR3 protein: CASSKGTSGGAIQTQYF. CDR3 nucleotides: TGCGCCAGCAGCAAGGGGACTAGCGGGGGCGCAATACAGACCCAGTACTTC.

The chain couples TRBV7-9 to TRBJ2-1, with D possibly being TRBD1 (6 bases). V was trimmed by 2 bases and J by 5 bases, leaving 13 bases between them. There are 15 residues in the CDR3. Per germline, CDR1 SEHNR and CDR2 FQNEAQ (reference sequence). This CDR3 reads CASSLTQGYHNEQFF. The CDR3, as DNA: TGTGCCAGCAGCTTAACACAGGGATACCACAATGAGCAGTTCTTC.

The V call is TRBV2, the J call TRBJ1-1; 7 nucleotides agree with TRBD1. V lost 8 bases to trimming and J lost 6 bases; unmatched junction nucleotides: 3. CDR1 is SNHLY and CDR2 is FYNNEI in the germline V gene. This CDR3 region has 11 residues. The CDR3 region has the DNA TGTGCCAGCGGGGACAGCCCTGAAGCTTTCTTT. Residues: CASGDSPEAFF.

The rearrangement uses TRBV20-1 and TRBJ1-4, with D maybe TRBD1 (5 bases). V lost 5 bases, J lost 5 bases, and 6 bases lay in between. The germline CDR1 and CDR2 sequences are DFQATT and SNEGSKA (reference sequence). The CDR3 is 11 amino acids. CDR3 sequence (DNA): TGCAGTGCTGGACAAAATGAAAAACTGTTTTTT. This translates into CSAGQNEKLFF.

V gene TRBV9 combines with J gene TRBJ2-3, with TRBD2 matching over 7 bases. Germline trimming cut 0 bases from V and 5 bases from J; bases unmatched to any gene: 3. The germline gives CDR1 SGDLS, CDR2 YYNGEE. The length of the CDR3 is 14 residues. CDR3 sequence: CASSVGWGGDTQYF. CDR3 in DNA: TGTGCCAGCAGCGTAGGCTGGGGGGGAGATACGCAGTATTTT. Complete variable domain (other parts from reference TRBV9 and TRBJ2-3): DSGVTQTPKHLITATGQRVTLRCSPRSGDLSVYWYQQSLDQGLQFLIQYYNGEERAKGNILERFSAQQFPDLHSELNLSSLELGDSALYFCASSVGWGGDTQYFGPGTRLTVL.

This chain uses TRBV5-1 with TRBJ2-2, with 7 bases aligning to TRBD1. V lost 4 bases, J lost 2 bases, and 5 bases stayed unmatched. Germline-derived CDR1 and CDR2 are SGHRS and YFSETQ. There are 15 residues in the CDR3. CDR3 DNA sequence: TGCGCCAGCAGCATCCGGGACAGCAACACCGGGGAGCTGTTTTTT. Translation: CASSIRDSNTGELFF.

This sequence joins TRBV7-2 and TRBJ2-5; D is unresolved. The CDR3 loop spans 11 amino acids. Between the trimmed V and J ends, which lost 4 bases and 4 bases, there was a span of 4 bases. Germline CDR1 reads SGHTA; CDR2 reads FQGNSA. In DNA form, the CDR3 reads TGTGCCAGCAGCTACTTAGAGACCCAGTACTTC. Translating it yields CASSYLETQYF.

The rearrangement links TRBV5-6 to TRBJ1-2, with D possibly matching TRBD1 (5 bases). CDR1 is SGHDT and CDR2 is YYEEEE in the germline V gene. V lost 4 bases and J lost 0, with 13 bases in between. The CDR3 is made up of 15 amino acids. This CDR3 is CASSAQGGSNYGYTF. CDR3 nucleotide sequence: TGTGCCAGCAGCGCGCAGGGTGGCTCTAACTATGGCTACACCTTC. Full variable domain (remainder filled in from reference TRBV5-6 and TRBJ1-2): DAGVTQSPTHLIKTRGQQVTLRCSPKSGHDTVSWYQQALGQGPQFIFQYYEEEERQRGNFPDRFSGHQFPNYSSELNVNALLLGDSALYLCASSAQGGSNYGYTFGSGTRLTVV.